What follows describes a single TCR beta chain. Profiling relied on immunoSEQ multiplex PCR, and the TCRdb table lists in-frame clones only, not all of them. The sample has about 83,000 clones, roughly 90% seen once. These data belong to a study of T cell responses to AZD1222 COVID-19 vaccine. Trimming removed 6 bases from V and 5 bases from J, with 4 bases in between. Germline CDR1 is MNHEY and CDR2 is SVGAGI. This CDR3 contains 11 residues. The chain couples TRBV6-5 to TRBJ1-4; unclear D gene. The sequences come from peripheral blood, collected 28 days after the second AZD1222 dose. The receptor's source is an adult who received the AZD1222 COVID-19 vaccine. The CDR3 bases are TGTGCCAGCAGGGGGAATGAAAAACTGTTTTTT. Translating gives CASRGNEKLFF.